This entry features one TCR beta chain sequence. How the authors handled the data: From reference gene primer amplification, estimates of nucleated cell counts were derived. Repertoires were generated with immunoSEQ multiplex PCR, while TCRdb's copy carries only in-frame clones and drops some. V and J calls and clone size are as listed in that table; D and trimming were resolved from the DNA. The sample carries about 92,000 clones, 70% to 85% recorded once. This record belongs to a study of blood T cell repertoires in COVID-19. Overall study context: Acute and convalescent COVID-19 specimens originated in the United States, Italy and Spain. In each case, the material was cDNA or gDNA derived from T cells, B-cell-depleted T cells, or PBMCs.

This CDR3 contains 14 residues. Per the germline V gene, CDR1 is SGHTA and CDR2 is FQGNSA. The ends were cut back, 5 bases at V and 0 bases at J, with 11 bases in the middle. The source of this sequence is a human donor in a cohort sampled during active COVID-19. The source material was peripheral blood. The chain uses TRBV7-2 and TRBJ2-7; perhaps TRBD1 as D (6 bases). The CDR3 nucleotides are TGTGCCAGCAGCAGGACAGCGCTCTCCTACGAGCAGTACTTC. This sequence encodes CASSRTALSYEQYF.